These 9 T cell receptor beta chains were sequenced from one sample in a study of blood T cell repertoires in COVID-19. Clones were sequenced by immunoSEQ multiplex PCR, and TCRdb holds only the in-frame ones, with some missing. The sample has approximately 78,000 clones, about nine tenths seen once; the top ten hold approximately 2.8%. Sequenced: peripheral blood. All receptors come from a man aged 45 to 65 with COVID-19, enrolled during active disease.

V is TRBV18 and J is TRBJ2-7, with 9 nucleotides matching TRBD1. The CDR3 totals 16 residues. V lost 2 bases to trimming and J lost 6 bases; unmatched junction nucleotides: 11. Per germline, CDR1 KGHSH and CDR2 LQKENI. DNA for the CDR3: TGTGCCAGCTCACCAATAAGGGGACAGGGACCCCCCGAGCAGTACTTC. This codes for CASSPIRGQGPPEQYF.

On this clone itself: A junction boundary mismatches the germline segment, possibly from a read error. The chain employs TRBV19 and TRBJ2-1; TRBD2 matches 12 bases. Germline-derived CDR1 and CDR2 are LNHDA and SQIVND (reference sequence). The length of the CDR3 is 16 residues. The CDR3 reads CASTRLAGDSYNEQFF. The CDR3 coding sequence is TGTGCGAGTACCCGACTAGCGGGGGACTCCTACAATGAGCAGTTCTTC.

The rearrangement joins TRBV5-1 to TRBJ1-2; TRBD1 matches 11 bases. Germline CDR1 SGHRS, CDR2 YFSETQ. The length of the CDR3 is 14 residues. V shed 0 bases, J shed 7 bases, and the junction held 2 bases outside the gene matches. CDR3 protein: CASSLAGTGGGYTF. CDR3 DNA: TGCGCCAGCAGCTTGGCGGGGACAGGGGGTGGCTACACCTTC.

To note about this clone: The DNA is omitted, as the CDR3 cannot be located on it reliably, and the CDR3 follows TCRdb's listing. CDR3 protein: CASSKVASGAKNIQYF. This chain connects TRBV21-1 to TRBJ2-4; the table's D call, TRBD2, was not checked against the DNA. TRBV21-1 is given as a pseudogene. The CDR3 is made up of 16 amino acids, end residues included.

This CDR3 reads CAISDGNGAKNIQYF. In DNA, the CDR3 is TGTGCCATCAGTGATGGTAACGGGGCCAAAAACATTCAGTACTTC. The J gene is TRBJ2-4, the V gene TRBV10-3; no reliable D call. V was trimmed by 3 bases and J by 1 base, leaving 10 bases between them. Germline V CDR1 and CDR2: ENHRY, SYGVKD. The CDR3 loop spans 15 amino acids.

As DNA, the CDR3 is TGTGCCAGCAGCTTTGGCAGGGGAGAAACCGGGGAGCTGTTTTTT. Translation gives CASSFGRGETGELFF. V usage is TRBV11-3 and J usage is TRBJ2-2; D may be TRBD1 (6 bases). CDR1 SGHNT and CDR2 YENEEA come from the germline V gene. CDR3 length equals 15 residues. Trimming removed 3 bases at V and 5 bases at J, with 13 bases between. The full variable domain, in which reference TRBV11-3 and TRBJ2-2 provide the parts outside the CDR3, is EAGVVQSPRYKIIEKKQPVAFWCNPISGHNTLYWYLQNLGQGPELLIRYENEEAVDDSQLPKDRFSAERLKGVDSTLKIQPAELGDSAVYLCASSFGRGETGELFFGEGSRLTVL.

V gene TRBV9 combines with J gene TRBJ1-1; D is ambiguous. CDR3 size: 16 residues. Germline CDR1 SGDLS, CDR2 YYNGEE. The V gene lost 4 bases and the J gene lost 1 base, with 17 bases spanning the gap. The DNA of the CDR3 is TGTGCCAGCAGCTCTTCCGGGGTTGTCGGGAACACTGAAGCTTTCTTT. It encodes CASSSSGVVGNTEAFF.

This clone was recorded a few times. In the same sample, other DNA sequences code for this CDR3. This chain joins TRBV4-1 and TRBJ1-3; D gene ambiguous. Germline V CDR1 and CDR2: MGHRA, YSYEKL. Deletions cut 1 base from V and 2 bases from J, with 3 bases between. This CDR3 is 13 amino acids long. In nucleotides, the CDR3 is TGCGCCAGCAGCCAAGGGCCTGGAAACACCATATATTTT. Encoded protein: CASSQGPGNTIYF.

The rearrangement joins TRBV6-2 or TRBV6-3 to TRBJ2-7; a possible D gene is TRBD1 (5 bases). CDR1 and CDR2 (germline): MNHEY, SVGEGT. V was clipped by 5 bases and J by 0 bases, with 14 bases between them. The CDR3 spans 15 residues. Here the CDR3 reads CASSPLNRFSYEQYF. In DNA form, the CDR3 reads TGTGCCAGCAGTCCCCTTAACAGGTTCTCCTACGAGCAGTACTTC.